This T cell receptor beta chain was obtained from a study of chemoradiotherapy in HPV16-positive cancers. Across the whole study: A couple of HPV16-positive patients' cells yielded candidate HPV-specific clones and common motifs.

This CDR3 comprises 14 residues. The J segment lost 6 bases and the V segment lost 6 bases, leaving 4 bases of the junction unmatched. The germline V gene encodes CDR1 MNHEY and CDR2 SVGAGI. Profiled with immunoSEQ multiplex PCR; TCRdb holds only in-frame clones, not every one. Among roughly 25,000 clones listed, roughly 84% were seen once. The sample consisted of blood, taken from a patient who underwent chemoradiotherapy. The rearrangement uses TRBV6-5 and TRBJ1-6; 8 bases map to TRBD1. This TCR was recovered from a human donor with HPV-associated anogenital cancer. CDR3 sequence reads: CASSRGQANSPLHF. DNA of the CDR3: TGTGCCAGCAGCCGGGGACAGGCTAATTCACCCCTCCACTTT.